The present entry profiles one TCR beta chain with its context. The antigen is not known. The primer mix had 60 Vbeta and 13 Jbeta primers. Clones were sequenced by immunoSEQ multiplex PCR, and TCRdb holds only the in-frame ones, with some missing. Counted here are about 140,000 clones, around 80% occurring once; the ten biggest clones make up 1.9%. The data were obtained in a study of cytomegalovirus exposure and HLA in healthy donors. This CDR3 is built from 17 residues. The V gene's germline CDR1 is SGHNT and CDR2 YENEEA. Deletions cut 5 bases from V and 2 bases from J, with 18 bases between. Whole-study findings and limits: The study flagged some 170 TCR beta chains as cytomegalovirus-associated. Available immune exposure information covered CMV serostatus only.

The sequenced material came from PBMCs. This chain links TRBV11-3 with TRBJ2-2; tentative D call: TRBD1 (6 bases). The receptor was isolated from a woman in her 40s in good health and CMV-seronegative. The CDR3 spells CASSHWVGGANTGELFF. Written as DNA, the CDR3 is TGTGCCAGCAGCCATTGGGTAGGGGGAGCAAACACCGGGGAGCTGTTTTTT.